Listed below are T cell receptor beta chains from one sample, sequenced in a study of cytomegalovirus exposure and HLA in healthy donors. Profiled with immunoSEQ multiplex PCR; TCRdb holds only in-frame clones, not every one. The sample records roughly 110,000 clones, 67% being singletons. The sample comprised PBMCs. The receptor set was obtained from a man between 18 and 35 years old in good health and CMV-seropositive. Both conserved end residues are part of each CDR3. A D gene is named only where the DNA matches it firmly. The size of a clone is reported for some rows only, either as once, few or many, or as a class for expanded clones.

J: TRBJ1-2; V: TRBV28; size: few; D: .; CDR3: CASSLVRSLGYTF; DNA: TGTGCCAGCAGTTTAGTCAGGTCCTTGGGCTACACCTTC
J: TRBJ2-7; V: TRBV2; size: .; D: .; CDR3: CASSDPHLSALEYEQYF; DNA: TGTGCCAGCAGTGACCCCCACCTAAGCGCCCTCGAGTACGAGCAGTACTTC
J: TRBJ2-6; V: TRBV7-3; size: few; D: TRBD1; CDR3: CASSSGGDSGANVLTF; DNA: TGTGCCAGCAGCTCAGGGGGTGACTCTGGGGCCAACGTCCTGACTTTC
J: TRBJ1-3; V: TRBV27; size: once; D: TRBD1; CDR3: CASSPYRGLGNTIYF; DNA: TGTGCCAGCAGTCCCTACAGGGGGCTGGGAAACACCATATATTTT
J: TRBJ2-7; V: TRBV5-1; size: .; D: .; CDR3: CASSYGATEQYF; DNA: TGCGCCAGCAGCTATGGGGCGACCGAGCAGTACTTC
J: TRBJ1-3; V: TRBV28; size: .; D: .; CDR3: CASSLGGGNTIYF; DNA: TGTGCCAGCAGTTTAGGGGGGGGAAACACCATATATTTT
J: TRBJ2-1; V: TRBV6-1; size: medium-sized; D: TRBD2; CDR3: CASSELAGGYNEQFF; DNA: TGTGCCAGCAGTGAACTAGCGGGGGGCTACAATGAGCAGTTCTTC
J: TRBJ2-3; V: TRBV6-4; size: .; D: .; CDR3: CASSQTSVGSTDTQYF; DNA: TGTGCCAGCAGCCAGACGTCAGTGGGCAGCACAGATACGCAGTATTTT
J: TRBJ1-4; V: TRBV6-5; size: once; D: TRBD1; CDR3: CASSYSETGGEKLFF; DNA: TGTGCCAGCAGTTACTCGGAGACAGGGGGTGAAAAACTGTTTTTT
J: TRBJ1-5; V: TRBV5-1; size: .; D: .; CDR3: CASSLEPPGDSNQPQHF; DNA: TGCGCCAGCAGCTTGGAACCCCCAGGCGATAGCAATCAGCCCCAGCATTTT
J: TRBJ2-3; V: TRBV29-1; size: .; D: .; CDR3: CSVEDRSVWSTDTQYF; DNA: TGCAGCGTTGAAGATCGCTCAGTCTGGAGCACAGATACGCAGTATTTT
J: TRBJ1-2; V: TRBV6-6; size: .; D: TRBD1; CDR3: CASRQGNYGYTF; DNA: TGTGCCAGCAGACAGGGGAACTATGGCTACACCTTC
J: TRBJ2-3; V: TRBV4-1; size: .; D: .; CDR3: CASSPAGHRTDTQYF; DNA: TGCGCCAGCAGCCCGGCAGGGCATCGCACAGATACGCAGTATTTT
J: TRBJ2-3; V: TRBV5-1; size: .; D: TRBD2; CDR3: CASSLEGGGTDTQYF; DNA: TGCGCCAGCAGCTTGGAGGGCGGGGGTACAGATACGCAGTATTTT
J: TRBJ2-1; V: TRBV6-4; size: few; D: .; CDR3: CASSTGSVYNEQFF; DNA: TGTGCCAGCAGTACAGGGTCAGTCTACAATGAGCAGTTCTTC
J: TRBJ1-1; V: TRBV4-1; size: few; D: .; CDR3: CASSRRSEGNTEAFF; DNA: TGCGCCAGCAGCCGACGTTCCGAGGGGAACACTGAAGCTTTCTTT
J: TRBJ2-5; V: TRBV6-6; size: .; D: .; CDR3: CASKAGIQETQYF; DNA: TGTGCCAGCAAGGCGGGTATCCAGGAGACCCAGTACTTC
J: TRBJ1-5; V: TRBV4-2; size: .; D: TRBD1; CDR3: CASSLRTGDQPQHF; DNA: TGTGCCAGCAGCCTCCGGACAGGGGATCAGCCCCAGCATTTT
J: TRBJ1-5; V: TRBV30; size: .; D: .; CDR3: CAWSGQNNQPQHF; DNA: TGTGCCTGGTCCGGACAGAACAATCAGCCCCAGCATTTT
J: TRBJ2-5; V: TRBV5-1; size: once; D: TRBD1; CDR3: CASSLGGQGKETQYF; DNA: TGCGCCAGCAGCTTGGGAGGACAGGGTAAAGAGACCCAGTACTTC
J: TRBJ2-2; V: TRBV4-2; size: few; D: .; CDR3: CASSQEYGNTGELFF; DNA: TGTGCCAGCAGCCAAGAGTACGGGAACACCGGGGAGCTGTTTTTT
J: TRBJ2-2; V: TRBV7-2; size: .; D: .; CDR3: CASSLARTGELFF; DNA: TGTGCCAGCAGCTTAGCGCGCACCGGGGAGCTGTTTTTT
J: TRBJ1-1; V: TRBV28; size: .; D: .; CDR3: CAILEAGQNTEAFF; DNA: TGTGCCATCTTAGAGGCCGGCCAGAACACTGAAGCTTTCTTT
J: TRBJ2-2; V: TRBV19; size: .; D: TRBD1; CDR3: CASSSRDRGATGELFF; DNA: TGTGCCAGTAGTTCCCGGGACAGGGGTGCCACCGGGGAGTTGTTTTTT
J: TRBJ2-2; V: TRBV7-2; size: .; D: .; CDR3: CASSLAHTPSTGELFF; DNA: TGTGCCAGCAGCTTAGCCCACACCCCGTCCACCGGGGAGCTGTTTTTT
J: TRBJ2-3; V: TRBV7-2; size: few; D: .; CDR3: CASSLGYLSTDTQYF; DNA: TGTGCCAGCAGCTTAGGCTACCTCAGCACAGATACGCAGTATTTT
J: TRBJ2-3; V: TRBV7-3; size: .; D: TRBD2; CDR3: CASSFYSGAIDTQYF; DNA: TGTGCCAGCAGCTTTTATAGCGGGGCCATAGATACGCAGTATTTT
J: TRBJ2-5; V: TRBV5-6; size: .; D: TRBD1; CDR3: CASSLVGQGAVETQYF; DNA: TGTGCCAGCAGCTTGGTTGGACAGGGGGCTGTGGAGACCCAGTACTTC
J: TRBJ2-7; V: TRBV7-9; size: .; D: .; CDR3: CASSPRGWYEQYF; DNA: TGTGCCAGCAGCCCCCGGGGGTGGTACGAGCAGTACTTC
J: TRBJ1-6; V: TRBV4-1; size: .; D: TRBD1; CDR3: CASSHLGQESSYNSPLHF; DNA: TGCGCCAGCAGCCACCTCGGACAGGAAAGCTCCTATAATTCACCCCTCCACTTT
J: TRBJ2-1; V: TRBV2; size: .; D: TRBD2; CDR3: CASRGPSGGEASYNEQFF; DNA: TGTGCCAGCAGGGGGCCTAGCGGGGGGGAAGCCTCCTACAATGAGCAGTTCTTC
J: TRBJ1-5; V: TRBV18; size: .; D: .; CDR3: CASSDSNLGNQPQHF; DNA: TGTGCCAGCTCGGACAGTAATCTTGGAAATCAGCCCCAGCATTTT
J: TRBJ1-2; V: TRBV6-5; size: few; D: TRBD1; CDR3: CASSSSGGGDGYTF; DNA: TGTGCCAGCAGTTCGTCAGGGGGAGGAGATGGCTACACCTTC
J: TRBJ2-5; V: TRBV7-2; size: .; D: TRBD2; CDR3: CASSLRGGPQETQYF; DNA: TGTGCCAGCAGCTTACGGGGGGGCCCACAAGAGACCCAGTACTTC
J: TRBJ1-6; V: TRBV28; size: .; D: .; CDR3: CASRPERVNSPLHF; DNA: TGTGCCAGCAGACCTGAGAGGGTTAATTCACCCCTCCACTTT
J: TRBJ1-2; V: TRBV6-1; size: .; D: .; CDR3: CASSPGTNYGYTF; DNA: TGTGCCAGCAGCCCCGGGACTAACTATGGCTACACCTTC
J: TRBJ2-7; V: TRBV6-5; size: .; D: .; CDR3: CASSYSRMGPYEQYF; DNA: TGTGCCAGCAGTTACTCGAGGATGGGTCCATACGAGCAGTACTTC
J: TRBJ1-4; V: TRBV7-9; size: few; D: .; CDR3: CASSLSRPNEKLFF; DNA: TGTGCCAGCAGCTTATCGCGTCCGAATGAAAAACTGTTTTTT
J: TRBJ2-7; V: TRBV6-4; size: .; D: .; CDR3: CASRESNRAWYEQYF; DNA: TGTGCCAGCAGGGAATCAAACAGGGCTTGGTACGAGCAGTACTTC
J: TRBJ2-3; V: TRBV29-1; size: .; D: .; CDR3: CSVEVGATDTQYF; DNA: TGCAGCGTTGAAGTGGGGGCCACAGATACGCAGTATTTT
J: TRBJ2-4; V: TRBV19; size: .; D: TRBD1; CDR3: CASSTKTGAKNIQYF; DNA: TGTGCCAGTAGTACTAAGACAGGGGCCAAAAACATTCAGTACTTC
J: TRBJ1-1; V: TRBV19; size: .; D: TRBD1; CDR3: CASSIDTGGGGEAFF; DNA: TGTGCCAGTAGTATAGATACAGGGGGCGGCGGTGAAGCTTTCTTT
J: TRBJ2-2; V: TRBV30; size: .; D: TRBD1; CDR3: CAWSGQGNTGELFF; DNA: TGTGCCTGGAGTGGACAGGGGAACACCGGGGAGCTGTTTTTT
J: TRBJ2-3; V: TRBV9; size: .; D: .; CDR3: CASSGKPIPTDTQYF; DNA: TGTGCCAGCAGCGGCAAACCTATTCCCACAGATACGCAGTATTTT
J: TRBJ2-2; V: TRBV15; size: .; D: .; CDR3: CATSRPNVFGELFF; DNA: TGTGCCACCAGCAGACCTAATGTCTTTGGGGAGCTGTTTTTT
J: TRBJ2-5; V: TRBV30; size: .; D: TRBD1; CDR3: CAWSKGQGQETQYF; DNA: TGTGCCTGGTCTAAAGGACAGGGACAAGAGACCCAGTACTTC
J: TRBJ2-3; V: TRBV5-1; size: .; D: TRBD2; CDR3: CASSLGGGLATDTQYF; DNA: TGCGCCAGCAGCTTGGGGGGGGGACTAGCCACAGATACGCAGTATTTT